This T cell receptor (beta chain) was recorded in a study of CD8+ T cells in alopecia areata. Study details: Oral tofacitinib (5 to 10 mg twice daily) was administered to treated patients.

Following RNA extraction, reverse transcription yielded cDNA that acted as the sequencing template. The assay was immunoSEQ multiplex PCR, and TCRdb's table has in-frame clones only and misses some. The table shows about 130,000 clones, with 58% occurring only once. Looked up from germline, CDR1 is SGHVS and CDR2 is FNYEAQ. The CDR3 contains 11 residues. Trimming removed 6 bases from V and 2 bases from J, with 4 bases in between. This TCR came from a human donor with alopecia areata. The chain links TRBV7-6 to TRBJ2-5; D call uncertain. This sample comprised CD4+ T cells sorted from blood, obtained at week 0. The CDR3 nucleotides read TGTGCCAGCAGAAAACAAGAGACCCAGTACTTC. Its translation is CASRKQETQYF.